The 17 T cell receptor beta chains given below trace back to one sample, sequenced in a study of Ad26.COV2.S vaccination and SARS-CoV-2 variants. Repertoires were generated with immunoSEQ multiplex PCR, while TCRdb's copy carries only in-frame clones and drops some. This sample yields over 250,000 clones, of which roughly 86% are seen a single time; about 3.6% belongs to the top ten. This sample's treatment: around 19 received Ad26.COV2.S at low or high dose, single or two shots; five or six received placebo; per-sample allocation not given. Repertoires come from day 63 after the first vaccine or placebo injection. The sample consisted of peripheral blood, taken in a trial of Ad26.COV2.S vaccine versus placebo. These receptors came from a person between 18 and 65 years old who received the Ad26.COV2.S COVID-19 vaccine or a placebo.

This rearrangement joins TRBV6-5 to TRBJ1-6; 9 nucleotides agree with TRBD1. V was pared by 6 bases and J by 7 bases, with 7 bases of the junction left unmatched. The CDR3 has 15 amino acids. Germline CDR1 reads MNHEY; CDR2 reads SVGAGI. CDR3 bases: TGTGCCAGCAGGGTGGGACAGGGTTTCAATTCACCCCTCCACTTT. It encodes CASRVGQGFNSPLHF.

CDR3 bases: TGTGCCAGCAGCCTCGGACTAGCCGGGGAGCAGTTCTTC. It is translated as CASSLGLAGEQFF. The chain has TRBV11-3 and TRBJ2-1; 8 bases are shared with TRBD2. The CDR3 loop spans 13 amino acids. Germline CDR1 and CDR2: SGHNT and YENEEA. The J segment lost 10 bases and the V segment lost 5 bases, leaving 7 bases of the junction unmatched.

The gene calls are TRBV20-1 and TRBJ2-1; either TRBD1 or TRBD2 may fit D (5 bases each). The V and J ends lost 6 bases and 12 bases respectively, with 15 bases between them. Germline V gives CDR1 DFQATT, CDR2 SNEGSKA (reference sequence). The CDR3 runs 11 residues. The CDR3 DNA reads TGCAGTGCCTACGGGGCGTCAGGGCAGTTCTTC. This gives the protein CSAYGASGQFF.

V is TRBV2 and J is TRBJ2-7, with D possibly being TRBD1 (5 bases). The CDR3 is made up of 14 amino acids. V lost 3 bases to trimming and J lost 6 bases, with 15 bases between them. CDR1 and CDR2 from the germline V gene are SNHLY and FYNNEI. CDR3 nucleotide sequence: TGTGCCAGCAGTGATATTTCCAGGGTCGGCGAGCAGTACTTC. Translated, it gives CASSDISRVGEQYF.

Only one count was recorded for this clone. J is TRBJ1-2 and V is TRBV5-1; TRBD1 agrees at 9 bases. The V segment lost 6 bases and the J segment 8 bases; nucleotides outside the gene matches: 11. Germline loops: CDR1 SGHRS, CDR2 YFSETQ. This CDR3 is built from 14 residues. CDR3 in DNA: TGCGCCAGCACGGTAGGGGACAGGGTTGGAGGCTACACCTTC. Translated: CASTVGDRVGGYTF.

The chain carries TRBV7-2 and TRBJ2-1; 8 nucleotides agree with TRBD2. J was trimmed by 8 bases and V by 0 bases; bases with no gene match: 3. CDR1 and CDR2 from the germline V gene are SGHTA and FQGNSA. The length of the CDR3 is 14 residues. The CDR3 loop reads CASSLAGTSHEQFF. CDR3 in DNA: TGTGCCAGCAGCTTAGCGGGGACTAGTCATGAGCAGTTCTTC. The variable domain in full, completed from reference TRBV7-2 and TRBJ2-1, reads GAGVSQSPSNKVTEKGKDVELRCDPISGHTALYWYRQSLGQGLEFLIYFQGNSAPDKSGLPSDRFSAERTGGSVSTLTIQRTQQEDSAVYLCASSLAGTSHEQFFGPGTRLTVL.

This clone turned up a few times. This chain joins TRBV10-3 and TRBJ1-5; D may be TRBD1 (5 bases). The germline gives CDR1 ENHRY, CDR2 SYGVKD. With 11 bases removed from V and 7 bases from J, the gap between germline ends came to 18 bases. This CDR3 region has 13 residues. CDR3 region: CASSQGLGQPQHF. In nucleotides, the CDR3 is TGTGCCTCAAGCCAGGGTCTTGGGCAGCCCCAGCATTTT.

The chain joins TRBV6-1 to TRBJ2-7, with unresolved D. Germline CDR1 reads MNHNS; CDR2 reads SASEGT. CDR3 length: 17 residues. V lost 4 bases and J lost 1, with 20 bases in between. This CDR3 reads CASSGNLRRVGSYEQYF. CDR3 sequence (DNA): TGTGCCAGCAGTGGGAACCTACGACGAGTGGGGTCCTACGAGCAGTACTTC.

V and J are TRBV12-5 and TRBJ2-7; 7 bases map to TRBD1. V dropped 3 bases and J dropped 5; count of bases not matched to a gene: 7. The CDR3 loop spans 14 amino acids. The germline V gene has CDR1 LGHNT and CDR2 FRNRAP. The CDR3 region is CASGLSDRRDEQYF. CDR3 in DNA: TGTGCTAGTGGTTTATCGGACAGGAGAGACGAGCAGTACTTC.

This chain links TRBV18 with TRBJ2-1; TRBD1 is a possible D gene (5 bases). The CDR3 has 13 amino acids. Trimming took 2 bases from V and 8 from J, leaving 10 bases between them. Per the germline V gene, CDR1 is KGHSH and CDR2 is LQKENI. The CDR3 DNA reads as TGTGCCAGCTCACCAGGGCAGGGTGATGAGCAGTTCTTC. Translated: CASSPGQGDEQFF.

This clone was seen just once. The CDR3 region is CASSLRTSGIGYEQYF. The CDR3 DNA reads TGTGCCAGCAGTTTAAGGACTAGCGGGATAGGCTACGAGCAGTACTTC. This sequence joins TRBV27 and TRBJ2-7, with 12 nucleotides matching TRBD2. Trimming at V came to 2 bases and at J to 3 bases, leaving 5 bases not matched to a gene. This CDR3 region has 16 residues. Germline CDR1 is MNHEY and CDR2 is SMNVEV (reference sequence).

A note on this clone: This sample also contains other DNA sequences that code for the same CDR3. This sequence joins TRBV5-6 and TRBJ2-3; D gene uncertain. This CDR3 is 12 amino acids long. V was shortened by 0 bases and J by 4 bases, with 3 bases between the two germline ends. CDR1 is SGHDT, CDR2 YYEEEE, per germline. The CDR3 coding sequence is TGTGCCAGCAGCTTGGCTGCAGATACGCAGTATTTT. Its protein product is CASSLAADTQYF.

This clone is a singleton in its sample. The chain couples TRBV4-3 to TRBJ1-5; D might be TRBD1 (5 bases). Trimming took off 1 base at V and 1 base at J, with 23 bases between the two ends. CDR1 and CDR2 from the germline V gene are LGHNA and YSLEER. The CDR3 contains 20 residues. CDR3 sequence: CASSQAVRGYLQPSNQPQHF. Written as DNA, the CDR3 is TGCGCCAGCAGCCAAGCGGTCCGGGGCTACCTTCAGCCAAGCAATCAGCCCCAGCATTTT.

The CDR3 DNA reads TGCAGCGTTGAAGCAGGACGGATGCCAGATACGCAGTATTTT. Translated, it gives CSVEAGRMPDTQYF. The genes are TRBV29-1 and TRBJ2-3; D is unclear. Trimming took 1 base from V and 4 from J, leaving 12 bases between them. This CDR3 is built from 14 residues. Germline loops: CDR1 SQVTM, CDR2 ANQGSEA.

This rearrangement joins TRBV5-1 to TRBJ1-3, with D possibly TRBD1 on 6 matching bases. The CDR3 extends over 14 amino acids. With 5 bases removed from V and 3 bases from J, the gap between germline ends came to 12 bases. Germline assignment: CDR1 SGHRS and CDR2 YFSETQ. The CDR3, as DNA: TGCGCCAGCAGTCCGGGACACGGTGGAAACACCATATATTTT. Protein: CASSPGHGGNTIYF.

The V and J genes are TRBV19 and TRBJ2-2, with 9 bases lining up with TRBD1. The junction had 3 bases not matched to a gene; V was cut back by 4 bases and J by 6 bases. The germline gives CDR1 LNHDA, CDR2 SQIVND (reference sequence). The CDR3 length is 14 residues. For the CDR3, the DNA is TGTGCCAGTAGTAACAGGGGGCGCTCCGGGGAGCTGTTTTTT. This sequence encodes CASSNRGRSGELFF.

This clone was recorded once. The V and J genes are TRBV5-1 and TRBJ2-1, with a possible D match to TRBD2 (5 bases). The CDR3 length is 15 residues. V was clipped by 3 bases and J by 10 bases, with 20 bases between them. The germline CDR1 and CDR2 sequences are SGHRS and YFSETQ. The DNA of the CDR3 is TGCGCCAGCAGCTCCGACATCGCGGGTTCGAGAGAGCAGTTCTTC. Translation: CASSSDIAGSREQFF. Full variable domain (rest looked up from reference TRBV5-1 and TRBJ2-1): KAGVTQTPRYLIKTRGQQVTLSCSPISGHRSVSWYQQTPGQGLQFLFEYFSETQRNKGNFPGRFSGRQFSNSRSEMNVSTLELGDSALYLCASSSDIAGSREQFFGPGTRLTVL.